Listed here are 7 T cell receptor beta chains from one sample, sequenced in a study of monozygotic twins with inflammatory bowel disease. TCRdb reprocessed the 5' RACE reads, keeping one entry per CDR3 protein, no DNA. This sample's clone table lists about 330,000 distinct CDR3 sequences. Sequenced: blood. The receptor set was obtained from a human donor with ulcerative colitis or Crohn's disease, or a healthy co-twin of an affected twin (not recorded which).

V usage is TRBV7-7 and J usage is TRBJ2-2; no DNA is available, so the TRBD1 call from TCRdb remains unchecked. This CDR3 comprises 14 residues. The germline V gene has CDR1 SSHAT and CDR2 FNYEAQ (reference sequence). The CDR3 sequence: CASSLQGNTGELFF.

J is TRBJ1-1 and V is TRBV5-1. The CDR3 extends over 11 amino acids. Germline CDR1 SGHRS, CDR2 YFSETQ. This CDR3 reads CASSSQVEAFF.

The rearrangement links TRBV12-3 or TRBV12-4 to TRBJ2-1; absent DNA, TCRdb's TRBD2 call cannot be checked. The CDR3 is made up of 15 amino acids. CDR3 sequence: CASSFQAGGRNEQFF.

The chain is built from TRBV28 and TRBJ2-5; absent DNA, TCRdb's TRBD1 call cannot be checked. The CDR3 extends over 13 amino acids. Germline CDR1 and CDR2: MDHEN and SYDVKM. The CDR3 reads CASMGVGKETQYF.

This sequence joins TRBV11-2 and TRBJ2-4; the TRBD2 assignment by TCRdb is unverifiable without DNA. CDR1 SGHAT and CDR2 FQNNGV come from the germline V gene. This CDR3 is 20 amino acids long. The chain's CDR3 is CASSPNFSGSAGVAKNIQYF.

The chain uses TRBV23-1 and TRBJ1-5. TRBV23-1 is noted as an ORF with a role that remains uncertain. The CDR3 sequence is 16 residues long. The CDR3 loop is CASSQSCGREDQPQHF.

The chain links TRBV6-1 to TRBJ2-7. The germline V gene has CDR1 MNHNS and CDR2 SASEGT. The CDR3 is 12 residues long. The CDR3 sequence is CASSEPDLEQYF.